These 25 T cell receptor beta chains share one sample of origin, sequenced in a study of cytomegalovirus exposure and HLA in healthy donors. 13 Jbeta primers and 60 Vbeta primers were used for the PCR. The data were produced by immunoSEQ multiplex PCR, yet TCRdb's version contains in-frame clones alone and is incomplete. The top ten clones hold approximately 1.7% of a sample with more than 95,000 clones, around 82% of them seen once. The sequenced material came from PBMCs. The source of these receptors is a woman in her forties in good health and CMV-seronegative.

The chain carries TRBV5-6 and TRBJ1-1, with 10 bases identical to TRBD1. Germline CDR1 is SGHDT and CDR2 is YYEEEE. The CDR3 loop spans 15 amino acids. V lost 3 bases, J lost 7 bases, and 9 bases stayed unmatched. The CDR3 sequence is CASSSILGQGGEAFF. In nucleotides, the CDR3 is TGTGCCAGCAGCTCGATCCTTGGACAGGGGGGTGAAGCTTTCTTT.

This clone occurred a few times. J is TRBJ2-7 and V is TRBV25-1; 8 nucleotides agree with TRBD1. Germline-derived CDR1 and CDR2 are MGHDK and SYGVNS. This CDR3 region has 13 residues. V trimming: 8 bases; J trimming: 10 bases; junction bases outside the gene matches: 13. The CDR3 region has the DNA TGTGCCAGCGGTGGACAGGGTCGAGTTGAACAGTACTTC. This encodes CASGGQGRVEQYF.

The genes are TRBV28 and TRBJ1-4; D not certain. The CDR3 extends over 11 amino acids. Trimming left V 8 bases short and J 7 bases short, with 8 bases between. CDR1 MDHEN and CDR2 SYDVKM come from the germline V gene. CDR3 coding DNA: TGTGCCAGCGGAGAGGGTGAAAAACTGTTTTTT. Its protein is CASGEGEKLFF.

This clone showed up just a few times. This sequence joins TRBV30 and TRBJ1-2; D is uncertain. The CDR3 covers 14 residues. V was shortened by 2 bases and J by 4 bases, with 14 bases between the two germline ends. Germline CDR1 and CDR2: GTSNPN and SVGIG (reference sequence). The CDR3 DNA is TGTGCCTGGAGTCCACGAAGAGGGTTCTATGGCTACACCTTC. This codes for CAWSPRRGFYGYTF.

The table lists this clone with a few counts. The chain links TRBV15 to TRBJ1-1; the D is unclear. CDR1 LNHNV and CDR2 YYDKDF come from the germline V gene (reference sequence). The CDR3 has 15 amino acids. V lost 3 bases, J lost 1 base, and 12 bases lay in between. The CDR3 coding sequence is TGTGCCACCAGCAGGGGTGAGGGAAGGAACACTGAAGCTTTCTTT. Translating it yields CATSRGEGRNTEAFF.

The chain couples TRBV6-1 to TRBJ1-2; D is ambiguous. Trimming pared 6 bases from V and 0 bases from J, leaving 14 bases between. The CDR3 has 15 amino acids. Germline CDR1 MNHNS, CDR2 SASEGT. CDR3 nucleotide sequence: TGTGCCAGCAGAATTAGGCGGAGCACTAACTATGGCTACACCTTC. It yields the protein CASRIRRSTNYGYTF.

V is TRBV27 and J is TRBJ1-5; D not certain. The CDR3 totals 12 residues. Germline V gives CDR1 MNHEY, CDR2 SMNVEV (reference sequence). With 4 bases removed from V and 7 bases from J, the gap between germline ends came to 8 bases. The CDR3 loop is CASSWAGQPQHF. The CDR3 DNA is TGTGCCAGCAGTTGGGCCGGCCAGCCCCAGCATTTT.

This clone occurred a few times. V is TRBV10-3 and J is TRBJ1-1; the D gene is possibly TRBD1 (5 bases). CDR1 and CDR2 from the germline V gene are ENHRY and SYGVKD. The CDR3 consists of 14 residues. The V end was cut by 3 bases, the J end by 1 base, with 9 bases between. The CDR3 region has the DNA TGTGCCATCAGTGACAGGGTTGGGAACACTGAAGCTTTCTTT. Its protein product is CAISDRVGNTEAFF.

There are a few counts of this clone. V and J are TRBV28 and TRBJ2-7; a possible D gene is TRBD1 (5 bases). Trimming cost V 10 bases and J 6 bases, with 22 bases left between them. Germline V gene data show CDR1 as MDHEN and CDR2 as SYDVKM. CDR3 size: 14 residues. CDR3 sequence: CAISQTVEWGEQYF. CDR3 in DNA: TGTGCCATCTCACAGACAGTCGAATGGGGCGAGCAGTACTTC.

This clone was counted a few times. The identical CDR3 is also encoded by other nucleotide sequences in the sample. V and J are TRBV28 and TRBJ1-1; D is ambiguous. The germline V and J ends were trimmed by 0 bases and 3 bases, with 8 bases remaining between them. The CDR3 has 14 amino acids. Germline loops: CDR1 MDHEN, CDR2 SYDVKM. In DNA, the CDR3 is TGTGCCAGCAGTTTATGGGGTCGGGACACTGAAGCTTTCTTT. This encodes CASSLWGRDTEAFF.

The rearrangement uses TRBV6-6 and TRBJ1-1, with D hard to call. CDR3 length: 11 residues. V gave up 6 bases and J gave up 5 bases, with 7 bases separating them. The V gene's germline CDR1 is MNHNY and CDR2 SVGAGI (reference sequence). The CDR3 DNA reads TGTGCCAGCAGCCAGAAAACTGAAGCTTTCTTT. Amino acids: CASSQKTEAFF.

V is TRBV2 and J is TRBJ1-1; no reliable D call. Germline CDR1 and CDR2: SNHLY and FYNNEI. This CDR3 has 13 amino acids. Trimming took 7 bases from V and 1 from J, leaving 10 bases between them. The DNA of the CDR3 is TGTGCCAGCAATAGACAACCGAACACTGAAGCTTTCTTT. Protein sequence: CASNRQPNTEAFF.

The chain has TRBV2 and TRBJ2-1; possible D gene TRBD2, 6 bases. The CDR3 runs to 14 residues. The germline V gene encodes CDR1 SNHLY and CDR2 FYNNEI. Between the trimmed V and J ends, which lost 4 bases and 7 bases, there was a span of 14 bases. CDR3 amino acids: CASSVTSSANEQFF. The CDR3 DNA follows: TGTGCCAGCAGTGTCACTAGCTCAGCAAATGAGCAGTTCTTC.

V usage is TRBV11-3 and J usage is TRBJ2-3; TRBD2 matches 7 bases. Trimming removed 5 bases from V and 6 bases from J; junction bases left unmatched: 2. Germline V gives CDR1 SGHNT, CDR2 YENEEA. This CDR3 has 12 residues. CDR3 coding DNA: TGTGCCAGCAGCACCGGGGGGGATACGCAGTATTTT. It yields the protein CASSTGGDTQYF.

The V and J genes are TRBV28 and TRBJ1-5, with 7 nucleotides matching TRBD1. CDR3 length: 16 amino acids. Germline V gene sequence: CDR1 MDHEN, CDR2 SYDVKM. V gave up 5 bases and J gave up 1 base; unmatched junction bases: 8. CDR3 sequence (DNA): TGTGCCAGCAGTAGCAGGGGGAGGCGAAGCAATCAGCCCCAGCATTTT. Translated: CASSSRGRRSNQPQHF.

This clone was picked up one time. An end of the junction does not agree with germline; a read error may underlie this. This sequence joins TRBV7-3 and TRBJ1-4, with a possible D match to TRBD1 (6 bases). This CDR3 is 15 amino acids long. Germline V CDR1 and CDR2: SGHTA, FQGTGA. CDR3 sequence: CSSSLYRESNEKLFF. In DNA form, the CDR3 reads TGTTCCAGCAGCTTATACAGGGAGAGTAATGAAAAACTGTTTTTT. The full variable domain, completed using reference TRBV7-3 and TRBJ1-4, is GAGVSQTPSNKVTEKGKYVELRCDPISGHTALYWYRQSLGQGPEFLIYFQGTGAADDSGLPNDRFFAVRPEGSVSTLKIQRTERGDSAVYLCSSSLYRESNEKLFFGSGTQLSVL.

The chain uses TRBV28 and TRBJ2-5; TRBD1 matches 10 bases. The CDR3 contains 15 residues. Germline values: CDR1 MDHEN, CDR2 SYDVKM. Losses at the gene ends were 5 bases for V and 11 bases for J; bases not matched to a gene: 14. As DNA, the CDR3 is TGTGCCAGCAGTCCTGAGGGGACAGGGGATGTTGAGCAGTACTTC. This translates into CASSPEGTGDVEQYF. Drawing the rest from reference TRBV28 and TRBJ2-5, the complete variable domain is DVKVTQSSRYLVKRTGEKVFLECVQDMDHENMFWYRQDPGLGLRLIYFSYDVKMKEKGDIPEGYSVSREKKERFSLILESASTNQTSMYLCASSPEGTGDVEQYFGPGTRLLVL.

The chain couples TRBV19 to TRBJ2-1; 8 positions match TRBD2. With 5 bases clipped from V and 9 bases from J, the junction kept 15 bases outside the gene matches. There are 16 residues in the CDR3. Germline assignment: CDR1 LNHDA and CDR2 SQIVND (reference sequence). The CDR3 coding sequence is TGTGCCAGTAGTCCTTTCGACCTACCCGGGAGGGGTGAGCAGTTCTTC. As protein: CASSPFDLPGRGEQFF. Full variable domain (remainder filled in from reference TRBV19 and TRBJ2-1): DGGITQSPKYLFRKEGQNVTLSCEQNLNHDAMYWYRQDPGQGLRLIYYSQIVNDFQKGDIAEGYSVSREKKESFPLTVTSAQKNPTAFYLCASSPFDLPGRGEQFFGPGTRLTVL.

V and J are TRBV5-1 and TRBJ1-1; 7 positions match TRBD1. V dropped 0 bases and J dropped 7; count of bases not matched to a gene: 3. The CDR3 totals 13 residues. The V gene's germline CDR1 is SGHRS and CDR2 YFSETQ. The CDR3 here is CASSLATGFEAFF. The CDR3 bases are TGCGCCAGCAGCTTGGCGACAGGGTTTGAAGCTTTCTTT.

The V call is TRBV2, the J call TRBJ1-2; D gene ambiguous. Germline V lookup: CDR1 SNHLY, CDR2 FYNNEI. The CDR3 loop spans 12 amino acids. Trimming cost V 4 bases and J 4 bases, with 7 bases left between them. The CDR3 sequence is CASSVTRYGYTF. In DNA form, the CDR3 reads TGTGCCAGCAGTGTCACGCGCTATGGCTACACCTTC.

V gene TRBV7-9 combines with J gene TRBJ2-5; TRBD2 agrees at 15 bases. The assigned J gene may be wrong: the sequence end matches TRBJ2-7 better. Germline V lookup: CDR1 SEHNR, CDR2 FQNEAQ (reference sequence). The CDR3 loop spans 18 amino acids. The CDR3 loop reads CASRPTRTSGRETYEQYF. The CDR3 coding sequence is TGTGCCAGCAGGCCAACGAGGACTAGCGGGAGGGAAACCTACGAGCAGTACTTC.

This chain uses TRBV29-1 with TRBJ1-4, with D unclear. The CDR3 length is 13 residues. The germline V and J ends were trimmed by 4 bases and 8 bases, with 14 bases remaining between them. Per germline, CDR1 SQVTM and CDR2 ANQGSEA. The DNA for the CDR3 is TGCAGCGTTGGTGTGAGTTCGTACGAAAAACTGTTTTTT. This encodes CSVGVSSYEKLFF.

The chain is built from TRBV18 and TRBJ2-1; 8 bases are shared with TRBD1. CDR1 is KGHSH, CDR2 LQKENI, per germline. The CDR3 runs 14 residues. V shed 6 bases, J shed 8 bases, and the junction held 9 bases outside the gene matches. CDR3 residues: CASSSRTGNDEQFF. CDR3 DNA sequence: TGTGCCAGCTCTTCAAGGACAGGGAACGATGAGCAGTTCTTC.

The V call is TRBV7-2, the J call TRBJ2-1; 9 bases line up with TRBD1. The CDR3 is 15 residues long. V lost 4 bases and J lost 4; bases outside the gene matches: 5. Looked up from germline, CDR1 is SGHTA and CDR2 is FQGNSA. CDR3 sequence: CASSSGTGRYNEQFF. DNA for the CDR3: TGTGCCAGCAGCTCGGGGACAGGGCGTTACAATGAGCAGTTCTTC.

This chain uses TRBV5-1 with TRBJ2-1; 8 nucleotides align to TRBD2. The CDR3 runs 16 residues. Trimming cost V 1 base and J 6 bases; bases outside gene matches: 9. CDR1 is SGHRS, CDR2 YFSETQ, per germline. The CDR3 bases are TGCGCCAGCAGCTTGCGGACCAGCGGGAGCCGCAATGAGCAGTTCTTC. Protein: CASSLRTSGSRNEQFF.